The rows below give T cell receptor beta chains drawn from one sample of a study of blood T cell repertoires in COVID-19. Some clones are missing from TCRdb's copy, which holds only in-frame ones; the method was immunoSEQ multiplex PCR. The sample lists fewer than 300,000 clones, about 85% occurring once. Sequencing used PBMCs or T cells enriched from blood (not recorded which). The receptor source for this set is a woman between 45 and 65 years old who had recovered from COVID-19. CDR3s include the opening cysteine and the closing phenylalanine or tryptophan. The D gene is left open where the match is weak. Not all rows give a size; the values are once, few, many and, for expanded clones, a class.

CDR3 DNA | CDR3 protein | D gene | V gene | clone size | J gene
TGTGCCAGCAGTTCCCCCGCAGGGAATTTGGAAAAACTGTTTTTT | CASSSPAGNLEKLFF | - | TRBV28 | - | TRBJ1-4
TGTGCCAGCGCGGGGGCAAACAGGGTTCTTCAGCCCCAGCATTTT | CASAGANRVLQPQHF | - | TRBV28 | - | TRBJ1-5
TGTGCCAGCAGCTTAACCGGGACAGGGCCCTACGAGCAGTACTTC | CASSLTGTGPYEQYF | TRBD1 | TRBV7-3 | - | TRBJ2-7
TGCGCCAGCAGTCTCTTGAACACTGAAGCTTTCTTT | CASSLLNTEAFF | - | TRBV10-2 | - | TRBJ1-1
TGTGCCAGCAGCCCGTTTATGGGTAGCAATTCACCCCTCCACTTT | CASSPFMGSNSPLHF | - | TRBV9 | - | TRBJ1-6
TGTGCCAGCAGGCAGACTAGCGGCGAGGCCCAGTACTTC | CASRQTSGEAQYF | TRBD2 | TRBV6-5 | - | TRBJ2-5
TGCGCCAGCAGCTCCGGGGGGACCGGGGAGCTGTTTTTT | CASSSGGTGELFF | TRBD2 | TRBV5-1 | - | TRBJ2-2
TGTGCCAGCAGTGAAGAGAGGGGGCGAGACTATGGCTACACCTTC | CASSEERGRDYGYTF | TRBD1 | TRBV2 | - | TRBJ1-2
TGCAGCGCCACCCCGACAGGTTCCTATGGCTACACCTTC | CSATPTGSYGYTF | - | TRBV29-1 | - | TRBJ1-2
TGCAGTGCTACAGTTCACAATGAGCAGTTCTTC | CSATVHNEQFF | - | TRBV20-1 | few | TRBJ2-1
TGTGCCAGCAGTTCGTCAAGGGACAGATCCTACTACGAGCAGTACTTC | CASSSSRDRSYYEQYF | TRBD1 | TRBV27 | - | TRBJ2-7